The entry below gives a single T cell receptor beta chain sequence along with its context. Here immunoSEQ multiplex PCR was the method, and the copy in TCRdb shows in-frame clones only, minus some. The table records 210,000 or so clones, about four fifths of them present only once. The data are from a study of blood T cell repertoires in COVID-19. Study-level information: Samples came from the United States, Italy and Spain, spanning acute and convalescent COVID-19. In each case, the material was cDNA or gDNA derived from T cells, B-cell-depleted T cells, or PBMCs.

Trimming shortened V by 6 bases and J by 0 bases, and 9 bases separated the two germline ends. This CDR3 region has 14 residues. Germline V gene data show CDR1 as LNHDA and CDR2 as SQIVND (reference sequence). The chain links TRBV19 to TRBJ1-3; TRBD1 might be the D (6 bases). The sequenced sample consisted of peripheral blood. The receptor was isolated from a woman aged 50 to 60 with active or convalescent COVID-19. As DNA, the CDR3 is TGTGCCAGTAGCCAGGGGTCCTCTGGAAACACCATATATTTT. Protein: CASSQGSSGNTIYF.